This T cell receptor beta chain was sequenced during a study of PD-L1 blockade in urothelial cancer. The table came from immunoSEQ multiplex PCR; TCRdb's copy has only in-frame clones and leaves some out. The table records just under 40,000 clones, roughly 89% of them present only once. The CDR3 has 15 residues. Germline-derived CDR1 and CDR2 are MGHRA and YSYEKL. V gave up 2 bases and J gave up 3 bases; unmatched junction bases: 2. The rearrangement uses TRBV4-1 and TRBJ1-5; 9 bases fit TRBD1. The TCR comes from a man between 60 and 75 years old with urothelial cancer. Here the sequenced sample was PBMCs, taken around atezolizumab (anti-PD-L1) treatment. The CDR3 nucleotides are TGCGCCAGCAGCCAAAGGGACAGGGACAATCAGCCCCAGCATTTT. Its translation is CASSQRDRDNQPQHF.